This T cell receptor (beta chain) was profiled in a study of cytomegalovirus exposure and HLA in healthy donors. Across the whole study: Across more than 350 genotyped donors, around 82% landed in the Caucasian-associated ancestry cluster.

Although they were nominally healthy when sampled, donors likely had unrecorded immune exposures. CDR3 size: 15 residues. Germline CDR1 is SGDLS and CDR2 is YYNGEE. Losses at the gene ends were 3 bases for V and 4 bases for J; bases not matched to a gene: 4. PCR was performed using 60 Vbeta and 13 Jbeta primers. The repertoire was sequenced with immunoSEQ multiplex PCR; TCRdb's copy has only in-frame clones and lacks some. The table shows fewer than 200,000 clones, with roughly 82% occurring only once. Study findings and constraints: In a later analysis, common viral pathogens appeared linked to several of the most significant clusters. Researchers counted around 170 TCR beta chains as cytomegalovirus-associated.

Comment on this clone: What it binds is unknown. Other DNA sequences in this sample translate to the same CDR3.

V and J are TRBV9 and TRBJ2-1, with 10 bases fitting TRBD2. The sequenced sample was PBMCs. This clonotype was sampled from a man between 45 and 60 years old in good health and CMV-seropositive. DNA of the CDR3: TGTGCCAGCAGCGCAGCGGGGGGGCCTTACAATGAGCAGTTCTTC. It yields the protein CASSAAGGPYNEQFF. Supplemented by reference TRBV9 and TRBJ2-1, the full variable domain reads DSGVTQTPKHLITATGQRVTLRCSPRSGDLSVYWYQQSLDQGLQFLIQYYNGEERAKGNILERFSAQQFPDLHSELNLSSLELGDSALYFCASSAAGGPYNEQFFGPGTRLTVL.